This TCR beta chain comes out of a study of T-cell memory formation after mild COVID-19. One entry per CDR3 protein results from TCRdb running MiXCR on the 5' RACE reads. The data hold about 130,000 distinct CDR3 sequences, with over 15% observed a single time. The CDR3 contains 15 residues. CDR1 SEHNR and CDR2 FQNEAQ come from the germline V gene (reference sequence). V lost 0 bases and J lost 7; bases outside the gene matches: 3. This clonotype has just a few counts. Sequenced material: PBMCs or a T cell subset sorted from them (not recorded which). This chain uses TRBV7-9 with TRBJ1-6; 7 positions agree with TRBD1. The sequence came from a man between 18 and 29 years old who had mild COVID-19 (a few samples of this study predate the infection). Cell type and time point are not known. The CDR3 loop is CASSLAGQRNSPLHF. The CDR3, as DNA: TGTGCCAGCAGCTTAGCGGGACAGAGGAATTCACCCCTCCACTTT.